This T cell receptor (beta chain) was found in a study of human T cells and chemical hapten exposure. Study information: Skin of the upper inner arm, roughly 2 cm by roughly 2 cm, received 2% DPC for sensitization.

Using its own MiXCR run on the RACE reads, TCRdb lists one record per CDR3 protein. The table records more than 55,000 distinct CDR3 sequences, around 11% of them present only once. Time point meaning: pre-sensitization, week 0. The sample's treatment: therapeutic diphenylcyclopropenone sensitization with weekly scalp DPC. With 5 bases clipped from V and 8 bases from J, the junction kept 4 bases outside the gene matches. This CDR3 region has 14 residues. Germline CDR1 is SGHTA and CDR2 is FQGTGA. Many counts were recorded for this clonotype. The sample consisted of whole blood, taken in connection with sensitization to the hapten diphenylcyclopropenone (DPC). The TCR was taken from a woman aged 40 to 50 with alopecia areata. Some clones in this sample may be carry-over from other donors' samples. V and J are TRBV7-3 and TRBJ2-1; 12 bases are shared with TRBD2. Here the CDR3 reads CASSRLAGDYEQFF. The CDR3 region has the DNA TGTGCCAGCAGCCGACTAGCGGGGGACTATGAGCAGTTCTTC.